Below are 3 T cell receptor beta chains sequenced from a single sample in a study of blood T cell repertoires in COVID-19 (dated by TCRdb to the early 2020s). The library was generated by the immunoSEQ multiplex PCR assay. TCRdb retrieved this table from immuneACCESS and kept in-frame rearrangements only. Not all clones are present; in checked studies, unresolved V genes account for under half, and no reason is known for the remainder. This sample comprises some 240,000 clones, more than 75% of them detected only once. Clones ranked in the top ten supply roughly 12% of the sample. Sequenced material: peripheral blood. These TCRs come from a woman aged 55-69 years with active or convalescent COVID-19.

The gene calls are TRBV7-2 and TRBJ2-3; the match to TRBD2 covers 13 bases. J lost 4 bases, V lost 5 bases, and 6 bases had no gene match. The germline CDR1 and CDR2 sequences are SGHTA and FQGNSA. The CDR3 is 16 residues long. This CDR3 reads CASSPRGLAGSDTQYF. The CDR3 DNA sequence: TGTGCCAGCAGCCCCCGGGGACTAGCGGGGTCAGATACGCAGTATTTT.

The V gene is TRBV6-5, the J gene TRBJ1-2; D possibly corresponds to TRBD1 (5 bases). V was pared by 2 bases and J by 7 bases, with 8 bases between. The CDR3 is made up of 12 amino acids. CDR1 and CDR2 (germline): MNHEY, SVGAGI. The CDR3 DNA reads TGTGCCAGCAGTTACCGGGGGTTTGGCTACACCTTC. Translating it yields CASSYRGFGYTF.

V and J are TRBV11-1 and TRBJ1-2, with D tentatively TRBD1 (5 bases). V gave up 5 bases and J gave up 0 bases, with 10 bases separating them. Germline values: CDR1 SGHAT, CDR2 FQDESV (reference sequence). The CDR3 has 14 amino acids. The CDR3 DNA sequence: TGTGCCAGCAGCCTACAGGCTTCTAACTATGGCTACACCTTC. Its translation is CASSLQASNYGYTF.